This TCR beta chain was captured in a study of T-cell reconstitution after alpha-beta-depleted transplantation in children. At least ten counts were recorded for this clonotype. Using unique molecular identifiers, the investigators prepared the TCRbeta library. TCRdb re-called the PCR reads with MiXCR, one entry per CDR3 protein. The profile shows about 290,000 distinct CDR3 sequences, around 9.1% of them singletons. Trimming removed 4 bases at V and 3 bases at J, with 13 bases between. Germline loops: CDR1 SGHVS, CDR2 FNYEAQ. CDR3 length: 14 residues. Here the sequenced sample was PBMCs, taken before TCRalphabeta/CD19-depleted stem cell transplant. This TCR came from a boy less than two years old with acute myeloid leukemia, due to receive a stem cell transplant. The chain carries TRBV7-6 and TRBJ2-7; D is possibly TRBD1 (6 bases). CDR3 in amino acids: CASSSFGQFYEQYF. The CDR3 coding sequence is TGTGCCAGCAGCTCCTTTGGACAGTTCTACGAGCAGTACTTC.